A selection of T cell receptor beta chains follows, all from one sample in a study of blood T cell repertoires in COVID-19. Sequenced by immunoSEQ multiplex PCR; TCRdb stores in-frame clones only, minus some. Of over 250,000 clones listed, under 90% are singletons. The sample comprised peripheral blood. These receptors all stem from a man in his fifties or sixties with acute or convalescent COVID-19. Each CDR3 is given without its conserved first and last residue. Only part of the rows carry a size: once, few, many, or a class if the clone is expanded.

clone size	V gene	J gene	CDR3 protein
-	TRBV5-1	TRBJ1-2	ASSLIVVGYGYT
-	TRBV27	TRBJ1-2	ASSLSKGVGYT
-	TRBV6-5	TRBJ1-1	ASSLTGSGTEAF
-	TRBV5-1	TRBJ2-5	VTSGQGAGETQY
-	TRBV19	TRBJ1-1	ASNLLMNTEAF
-	TRBV5-1	TRBJ2-5	ASSHTGTPQETQY
-	TRBV5-1	TRBJ1-5	ASSFGGVNQPQH
-	TRBV18	TRBJ1-2	ASSPPFLGYT
few	TRBV12-5	TRBJ1-5	ASGLSLGQGRYSNQPQH
-	TRBV2	TRBJ1-6	ASRNRGGNSPLH
few	TRBV2	TRBJ1-1	ASMLRGMNTEAF
once	TRBV5-4	TRBJ2-5	ASSFTDGQETQY
-	TRBV29-1	TRBJ2-7	SVEAPFWGRGGSEQY
few	TRBV7-9	TRBJ1-2	ASSLEYGYT
-	TRBV20-1	TRBJ1-5	SASGPLSQPQH
-	TRBV10-2	TRBJ2-5	ASSGEQETQY
-	TRBV5-5	TRBJ2-7	ASSLGDRDSYEQY
-	TRBV3-1/TRBV3-2	TRBJ2-7	ASSPGQGVYEQY
-	TRBV9	TRBJ1-3	ASTAQAGNTIY
-	TRBV27	TRBJ1-6	ASSLERGWPLH
-	TRBV11-2	TRBJ1-6	ASSVVGQGHSPLH
few	TRBV27	TRBJ2-7	ASSLPGYEQY
-	TRBV7-9	TRBJ1-2	ASSLGQTNYGYT
-	TRBV7-9	TRBJ1-1	ASSPLRQVNTEAF
-	TRBV2	TRBJ1-4	ASSEVRAEKLF
-	TRBV5-4	TRBJ1-6	ASSLAGQGYSPLH
-	TRBV13	TRBJ1-6	ASSLSGQGTNSPLH
-	TRBV5-1	TRBJ2-7	ASSTPTGLYEQY
-	TRBV3-1/TRBV3-2	TRBJ1-1	ASSPLGINTEAF
-	TRBV15	TRBJ2-2	ATKPGQGAGELF
-	TRBV9	TRBJ1-1	ASSVGEGNEAF
few	TRBV6-6	TRBJ1-5	ASSANQQPQH
-	TRBV7-9	TRBJ2-5	ASSFRVGQETQY
-	TRBV5-4	TRBJ1-2	ASSLADNRGRGYT
-	TRBV19	TRBJ2-7	ASSIGRGRAYEQY